This TCR beta chain was identified during a study of T-cell reconstitution after alpha-beta-depleted transplantation in children. Preparation of the TCRbeta library was carried out with unique molecular identifiers. TCRdb called the PCR reads again in MiXCR, with one record for every CDR3 protein. This sample has tens of thousands of distinct CDR3 sequences; about 5.7% occur once, and the top ten carry about 30%. Findings and limits, study-wide: It was reported that alpha-beta T cells came from several hundred expanded graft clones (about two months after transplant).

In its sample, this clonotype was seen a few times. Its antigen is not identified. This CDR3 has 16 residues. The chain recombines TRBV12-1 with TRBJ2-1. TRBV12-1 is designated a pseudogene. The TCR sequence derives from a female patient between 2 and 10 years old who had a stem cell transplant for aplastic anemia, so the T cells may come from the graft donor. The input for sequencing was PBMCs, mostly from graft donor cells, taken 60 days after TCRalphabeta/CD19-depleted stem cell transplant. CDR3 residues: CASSFSSGSSYNEQFF. The CDR3 DNA follows: TGTGCCAGCAGCTTCTCAAGCGGGAGCTCCTACAATGAGCAGTTCTTC.